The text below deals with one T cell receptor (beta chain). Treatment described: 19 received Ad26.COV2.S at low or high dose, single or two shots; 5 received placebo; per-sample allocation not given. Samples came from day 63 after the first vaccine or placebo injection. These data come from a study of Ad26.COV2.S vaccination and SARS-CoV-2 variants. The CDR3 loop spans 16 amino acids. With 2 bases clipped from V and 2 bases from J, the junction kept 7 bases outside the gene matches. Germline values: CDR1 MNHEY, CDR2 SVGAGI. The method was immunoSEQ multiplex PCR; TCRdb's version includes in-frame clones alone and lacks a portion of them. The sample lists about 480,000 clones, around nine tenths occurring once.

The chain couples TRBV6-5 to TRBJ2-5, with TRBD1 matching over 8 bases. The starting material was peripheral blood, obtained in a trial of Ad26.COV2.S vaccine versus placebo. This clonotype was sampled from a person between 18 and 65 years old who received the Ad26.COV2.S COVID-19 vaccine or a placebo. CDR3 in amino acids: CASSYLRTGLQETQYF. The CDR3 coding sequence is TGTGCCAGCAGTTACCTTCGGACAGGGCTGCAAGAGACCCAGTACTTC.